The source of this T cell receptor beta chain is a study of cytomegalovirus exposure and HLA in healthy donors. Whole-study findings and limits: Presence/absence analyses treated sequencing depth as roughly uniform across donors. The productive fraction for most TCR beta V segments was about 87% or about 30% in an earlier analysis. Researchers left out some V segments, among them TRBV6-2 and TRBV6-3, as indistinguishable.

PCR used 60 Vbeta primers and 13 Jbeta primers. Using immunoSEQ multiplex PCR, the repertoire was profiled, and TCRdb retains in-frame clones only, with some absent. Here the sample spans some 70,000 clones, 60% to 80% being singletons. Details on this clone: What it recognizes is unknown.

V lost 0 bases, J lost 2 bases, and 0 bases stayed unmatched. CDR3 length: 16 residues. CDR1 is SGHRS and CDR2 is YFSETQ in the germline V gene. This chain uses TRBV5-1 with TRBJ2-6; 9 nucleotides match TRBD1. The source of this sequence is a male donor in good health and CMV-seropositive. Sequenced input: PBMCs. The CDR3, as DNA: TGCGCCAGCAGCTTGGGACAGGGGGCTGGGGCCAACGTCCTGACTTTC. Translation: CASSLGQGAGANVLTF.